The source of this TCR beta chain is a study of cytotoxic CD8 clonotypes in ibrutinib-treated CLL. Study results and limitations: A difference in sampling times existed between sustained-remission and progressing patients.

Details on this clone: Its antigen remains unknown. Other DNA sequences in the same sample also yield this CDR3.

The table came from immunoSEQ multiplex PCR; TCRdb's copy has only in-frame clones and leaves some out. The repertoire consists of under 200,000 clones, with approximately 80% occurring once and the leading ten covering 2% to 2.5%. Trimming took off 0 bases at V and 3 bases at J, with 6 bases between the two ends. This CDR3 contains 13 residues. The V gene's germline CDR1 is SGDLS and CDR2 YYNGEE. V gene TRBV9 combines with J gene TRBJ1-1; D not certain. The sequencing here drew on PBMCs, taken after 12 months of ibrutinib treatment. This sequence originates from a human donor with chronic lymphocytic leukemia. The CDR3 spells CASSVGGYTEAFF. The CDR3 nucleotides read TGTGCCAGCAGCGTAGGAGGGTACACTGAAGCTTTCTTT.